This TCR beta chain was sequenced in a study of cytotoxic CD8 clonotypes in ibrutinib-treated CLL. V lost 6 bases and J 6 bases, leaving 14 bases between the germline ends. The CDR3 runs to 13 residues. Per germline, CDR1 LNHDA and CDR2 SQIVND (reference sequence). TCRdb's table, derived via immunoSEQ multiplex PCR, lists solely in-frame clones and lacks some. The sample shows over 120,000 clones, about 80% of them seen only once. Specimen: PBMCs, collected after 24 months of ibrutinib treatment. The V and J genes are TRBV19 and TRBJ1-1; D possibly corresponds to TRBD1 (6 bases). The clonotype comes from a human donor with chronic lymphocytic leukemia. The CDR3: CASSTQGFAEAFF. The DNA of the CDR3 is TGTGCCAGTAGCACCCAGGGGTTTGCTGAAGCTTTCTTT. The variable domain in full, completed from reference TRBV19 and TRBJ1-1, reads DGGITQSPKYLFRKEGQNVTLSCEQNLNHDAMYWYRQDPGQGLRLIYYSQIVNDFQKGDIAEGYSVSREKKESFPLTVTSAQKNPTAFYLCASSTQGFAEAFFGQGTRLTVV.